These T cell receptor beta chains were read from a single sample in a study of breast tumors, draining lymph nodes, adjacent tissues. TCRdb passed the multiplex PCR reads through MiXCR, listing each CDR3 protein once. Of some 150,000 distinct CDR3 sequences listed, 20% to 25% were seen once; the top ten hold 2.5% to 3%. Source material: axillary lymph node tissue. Receptors were obtained from a female donor with breast cancer. Some clones in this sample may be carry-over from other donors' samples. CDR3s include the opening cysteine and the closing phenylalanine or tryptophan.

TRBV6-5 | CASRPPGLAVYEQYF
TRBV5-1 | CASSLGTSGSGHEQYF
TRBV7-9 | CASSLSREGPEQFF
TRBV5-6 | CASSLGLAGEQYF
TRBV20-1 | CSASGDGGAYNEQFF
TRBV2 | CASEQTSEVEQCF
TRBV7-6 | CASSLLPGQGGQETQYF
TRBV20-1 | CSARQGGKNTEAFF
TRBV3-1 | CASSPGSGSSYEQYF
TRBV13 | CASSPGTSGKSLYNEQFF
TRBV2 | CASSDGRASTDTQYF
TRBV12-3/TRBV12-4 | CASSPTSGSSYNEQFF
TRBV9 | CASSVALAGGEVFF
TRBV10-1 | CASSESSSDSYEQYF
TRBV6-6 | CASRHTGELFF
TRBV7-2 | CASGLGTPNSPLHF
TRBV7-8 | CASSPRGLAGEGTDTQYF
TRBV11-3 | CASSLFGRIGTGELFF
TRBV4-3 | CASSQNLAVGELFF
TRBV9 | CASSADRAGANVLTF
TRBV7-9 | CASSLSGFSYEQYF
TRBV28 | CASSSLVPGQGAKQYF
TRBV12-3/TRBV12-4 | CASSLPQAKNIQYF
TRBV20-1 | CSARASGAEYQPQHF
TRBV9 | CASSVSGAGGYTF
TRBV5-1 | CASSLARGVGNTIYF
TRBV5-1 | CASRRTDYGYTF
TRBV15 | CATSRWEGAYNEQFF
TRBV5-5 | CASSFPREGAWEQYF
TRBV4-2 | CASRLDRYNEQFF
TRBV6-1 | CATGKLNQPQHF
TRBV30 | CAWSVVRGSEQFF
TRBV11-2 | CASSLEEQFF
TRBV30 | CAWTGTVSYNSPLHF
TRBV12-3/TRBV12-4 | CASSLGTGILDTQYF
TRBV2 | CASSELGIPNYEQYF
TRBV5-1 | CASSSGRAFEDTQYF
TRBV11-3 | CASSIGTGVEQYF
TRBV7-9 | CASSPYGYEQYF
TRBV6-2/TRBV6-3 | CASSPDGPNYGYTF
TRBV5-4 | CASSLAGTSRAGELFF
TRBV20-1 | CSAPDRGHRETQYF
TRBV7-9 | CASSTVRAGGGETQYF
TRBV4-3 | CASSQELHNEQFF
TRBV27 | CASSPLGSGSSYEQYF
TRBV11-2 | CASSLITDTQYF
TRBV7-6 | CASSLGGRVGEQYF
TRBV3-1 | CASSRGLAGAWYEQYF
TRBV7-8 | CASSLGGIRNQPQHF
TRBV11-3 | CAIRTFLPYEQYF
TRBV11-3 | CASSSLPGRGETRYF
TRBV10-1 | CASRAGTPYSNQPQHF
TRBV7-9 | CASSLAVNYEQYF
TRBV7-7 | CASSLKGLAGETQYF
TRBV28 | CASSSLLAEQFF
TRBV5-6 | CASSTPKGLSYNEQFF
TRBV20-1 | CSARGQSGEKLFF
TRBV3-1 | CASSQRTGNEKLFF
TRBV20-1 | CSASFGGIYNEQFF
TRBV20-1 | CSARAGRNNSPLHF